Listed below are T cell receptor beta chains from one sample, sequenced in a study of cytomegalovirus exposure and HLA in healthy donors. The table came from immunoSEQ multiplex PCR; TCRdb's copy has only in-frame clones and leaves some out. This sample yields about 140,000 clones, of which 70% to 85% are seen a single time; more than 1.5% belongs to the top ten. The source material was PBMCs. These receptors all come from a woman aged 40 to 55 in good health and CMV-seronegative. CDR3s include the opening cysteine and the closing phenylalanine or tryptophan. Fields, in order: D gene, J gene, V gene, clone size, CDR3 DNA, CDR3 protein. D genes are given only for firm matches. Size values are once, few and many counts, or a class for expanded clones, and some rows have none.

>NA|TRBJ1-1|TRBV12-2|few
TGTGCAAGTCGCTTAGCGCGGGCGGAAGAAGGTCCGAACACTGAAGCTTTCTTT
CASRLARAEEGPNTEAFF
>NA|TRBJ2-2|TRBV19|NA
TGTGCCAGTAGTATAAGCCTAAGTCCCACCGGGGAGCTGTTTTTT
CASSISLSPTGELFF
>NA|TRBJ2-5|TRBV11-2|once
TGTGCCAGCAGCTTCACTACGGGAGCGAGTGAGACCCAGTACTTC
CASSFTTGASETQYF
>NA|TRBJ2-3|TRBV2|NA
TGTGCCAGCAGTGGTGGGGGGAGGACAGATACGCAGTATTTT
CASSGGGRTDTQYF
>NA|TRBJ2-5|TRBV5-4|NA
TGTGCCAGCAGCTTGAGTTCGGGGGATCAAGAGACCCAGTACTTC
CASSLSSGDQETQYF
>NA|TRBJ2-5|TRBV7-2|few
TGTGCCAGCAGCCCCGGGACTGCACAAGAGACCCAGTACTTC
CASSPGTAQETQYF
>NA|TRBJ2-1|TRBV2|NA
TGTGCCAGCACCCTCCCCGGGGGTTCCTACAATGAGCAGTTCTTC
CASTLPGGSYNEQFF
>TRBD2|TRBJ2-7|TRBV11-2|NA
TGTGCCAGCAGACCACTAGCGGGAGGGGGGAGGAGTTCCTACGAGCAGTACTTC
CASRPLAGGGRSSYEQYF
>TRBD2|TRBJ2-3|TRBV18|once
TGTGCCAGCTCTCCTCTCCCGGGACTAGCGGTTAGCACAGATACGCAGTATTTT
CASSPLPGLAVSTDTQYF
>NA|TRBJ1-5|TRBV2|NA
TGTGCCAGCAGCGACGGGACACCATCAGATCAGCCCCAGCATTTT
CASSDGTPSDQPQHF
>TRBD1|TRBJ1-3|TRBV11-1|NA
TGTGCCAGCAGAGGCCGGACAGGGGTCGGAAACACCATATATTTT
CASRGRTGVGNTIYF
>NA|TRBJ2-1|TRBV5-1|NA
TGCGCCAGCAGCTTGTCTACGGGGAATTACAATGAGCAGTTCTTC
CASSLSTGNYNEQFF
>NA|TRBJ2-1|TRBV11-2|NA
TGTGCCAGCAGCTCTCCCCGGGGTGGGAGGAGCTCCTACAATGAGCAGTTCTTC
CASSSPRGGRSSYNEQFF
>NA|TRBJ1-3|TRBV5-1|NA
TGCGCCAGCAGCCCAGGAACAGTCGCCGGAAACACCATATATTTT
CASSPGTVAGNTIYF
>NA|TRBJ2-6|TRBV6-5|NA
TGTGCCAGCAGTTACTCTTACACACCTGGGGCCAACGTCCTGACTTTC
CASSYSYTPGANVLTF
>NA|TRBJ2-7|TRBV15|NA
TGTGCCACCAGCAGACCTCGGGACGAGCAGTACTTC
CATSRPRDEQYF
>NA|TRBJ2-7|TRBV5-5|NA
TGTGCCAGCAGCCTGGGGTTGACAGACTCCTACGAGCAGTACTTC
CASSLGLTDSYEQYF
>NA|TRBJ1-2|TRBV27|few
TGTGCCAGCAGTTCAGCTGGGGGCGCTAACTATGGCTACACCTTC
CASSSAGGANYGYTF
>NA|TRBJ2-7|TRBV19|few
TGTGCCAGTACTACAGGGTCCTACGAGCAGTACTTC
CASTTGSYEQYF
>NA|TRBJ1-5|TRBV7-2|NA
TGTGCCAGCAGCGCCTTGAGGGATCAGCCCCAGCATTTT
CASSALRDQPQHF
>NA|TRBJ1-2|TRBV27|NA
TGTGCCAGCAGTTTATATCCAATTGTGGGCGCGGGTAGCTCTGGCTACACCTTC
CASSLYPIVGAGSSGYTF
>TRBD1|TRBJ2-7|TRBV11-1|NA
TGTGCCAGCAGCTCGCGACAGGGAAGTTACGAGCAGTACTTC
CASSSRQGSYEQYF
>NA|TRBJ2-5|TRBV5-6|NA
TGTGCCAGCAGCTTGGCGGGGATAGAGCAGTACTTC
CASSLAGIEQYF
>TRBD1|TRBJ2-1|TRBV4-3|NA
TGCGCCAGCAGCCACGAACAGGGGACCTACAATGAGCAGTTCTTC
CASSHEQGTYNEQFF
>TRBD1|TRBJ1-5|TRBV7-2|NA
TGTGCCAGCAGCTCAGGGGGACGAGATAATCAGCCCCAGCATTTT
CASSSGGRDNQPQHF
>NA|TRBJ1-5|TRBV6-5|NA
TGTGCCAGCAGGACAAGTCAGGATCAGCCCCAGCATTTT
CASRTSQDQPQHF
>TRBD2|TRBJ2-2|TRBV9|NA
TGTGCCAGCAATCCTAGCGGGAACACCGGGGAGCTGTTTTTT
CASNPSGNTGELFF
>NA|TRBJ2-3|TRBV7-9|NA
TGTGCCAGCAGCTTTGGGGCCGGCGATACGCAGTATTTT
CASSFGAGDTQYF
>NA|TRBJ2-1|TRBV18|NA
TGTGCCAGCTCACCACTGCGGGGCGCCTACAATGAGCAATTCTTC
CASSPLRGAYNEQFF
>NA|TRBJ1-2|TRBV4-3|NA
TGCGCCAGCAGCCAAGCCGCGGCATTTGGCTACACCTTC
CASSQAAAFGYTF
>NA|TRBJ2-7|TRBV27|NA
TGTGCCAGCAGTTCCACCGACAGACTCGAGCAGTACTTC
CASSSTDRLEQYF
>NA|TRBJ1-4|TRBV2|NA
TGTGCCACCCTTGGGGGGTGGTATGAAAAACTGTTTTTT
CATLGGWYEKLFF
>NA|TRBJ1-1|TRBV29-1|NA
TGCAGCGTCCTCTTGACTGAAGCTTTCTTT
CSVLLTEAFF
>TRBD1|TRBJ2-7|TRBV7-9|few
TGTGCCAGCATCGGGCCTCGGGACAGGGCCTATAGCTCCTACGAGCAGTACTTC
CASIGPRDRAYSSYEQYF
>TRBD2|TRBJ2-1|TRBV18|NA
TGTGCCAGCTCACCAGAAGCGGGAGGATACAATGAGCAGTTCTTC
CASSPEAGGYNEQFF
>NA|TRBJ1-5|TRBV28|NA
TGTGCCAGCACGTATTGGGGCCCTTATAGCAATCAGCCCCAGCATTTT
CASTYWGPYSNQPQHF
>NA|TRBJ1-1|TRBV6-5|NA
TGTGCCAGCAGACTAGACAGGCGGCTGAACACTGAAGCTTTCTTT
CASRLDRRLNTEAFF
>NA|TRBJ2-1|TRBV7-8|once
TGTGCCAGCAGCTTTTCTAGCCCCTTCTCCTACAATGAGCAGTTCTTC
CASSFSSPFSYNEQFF
>NA|TRBJ1-1|TRBV10-3|NA
TGTGCCACCACAAGCGGGCGGATGAACACTGAAGCTTTCTTT
CATTSGRMNTEAFF
>TRBD1|TRBJ2-7|TRBV25-1|NA
TGTGCCAACCCTTACCGGGACAGCTCCTACGAGCAGTACTTC
CANPYRDSSYEQYF
>NA|TRBJ2-1|TRBV7-3|once
TGTGCCAGCAGCCGGCCGGGGAGCTCCTACAATGAGCAGTTCTTC
CASSRPGSSYNEQFF
>NA|TRBJ2-7|TRBV4-2|few
TGTGCCAGCAGCCGGGGGAATCAGGGGAAGGACGAGCAGTACTTC
CASSRGNQGKDEQYF
>NA|TRBJ2-7|TRBV28|NA
TGTGCCAGCAGTTTGTTGGTTACACTAACCGGTTCGTCCTACGAGCAGTACTTC
CASSLLVTLTGSSYEQYF
>NA|TRBJ2-7|TRBV28|NA
TGTGCCAGCAGGAGCCTTGGCTACGAGCAGTACTTC
CASRSLGYEQYF